This T cell receptor beta chain was recorded in a study of blood T cell repertoires in COVID-19 (dated by TCRdb to 2018 to 2021). Context from the whole study: Samples from collaborators originated in the United States, Italy and Spain and spanned both the acute and convalescent phases of COVID-19. Deeply sampled blood TCRbeta repertoires from subjects exposed to, actively infected with, or recovered from COVID-19 were included in the dataset. The material from the prospective study consisted of cDNA or gDNA derived from T cells, B-cell-depleted T cells, or PBMCs. The repertoires were made available in a free public database intended to serve as a resource for research on the immune response to SARS-CoV-2. The samples were drawn from the first 160 participants of the ongoing ImmuneRACE study and from some 1,300 subjects provided by 6 global collaborators. HLA class I and class II types, where available, came from metadata supplied by the sample provider rather than from assay-based typing. Sample metadata almost always included a de-identified subject ID, COVID-19 status, age in years and sex.

TCRbeta CDR3 regions were amplified from genomic DNA by means of the immunoSEQ Assay, a bias-controlled multiplex PCR. The authors' analysis ran thus. Within the assay, amplification of reference gene primers was used to estimate how many nucleated cells each sample contained. To quantify the absolute abundance of each unique TCRbeta CDR3 rearrangement, sequence reads were collapsed and filtered. For each sample, productive Simpson clonality was calculated by taking the square root of Simpson's diversity index across productive rearrangements. TCRdb limited this immuneACCESS table to in-frame rearrangements with V and J called. A share of clones is missing; checked studies link under half to unresolved V genes, and the rest is unexplained. The V and J calls and the clone size are those of that table, but D and trimming were determined from the DNA. In this sample the table shows 110,000 to 150,000 clones, about 82% of which occur a single time. The top ten constitute under 3% of the sample.

Germline trimming: 4 bases from V, 4 bases from J; junction bases outside gene matches: 10. As encoded in the germline V gene, CDR1 is SGDLS while CDR2 is YYNGEE. From cysteine to phenylalanine, the CDR3 is 16 amino acids long. Only the CDR3 DNA is retained, 48 bases long and in frame from the first base. Details on this clone: There is no known antigen for this receptor. Base qualities were left out, and no much larger clone turns up one base away.

The collaborating institutions used their own protocols to collect whole blood in K2EDTA tubes. For TCRbeta analysis, collaborators shipped samples as frozen whole blood, isolated PBMCs, or DNA extracted from either of those sample types. What the authors observed across the whole study: Clinical and demographic metadata were provided uncurated, with the amount varying by source and participant.

Input material: peripheral blood. The origin of this receptor is a man in his fifties with acute or convalescent COVID-19. The sequence joins TRBV9 to TRBJ2-3; 9 bases in the middle match TRBD2. At the DNA level, the sequence is TGTGCCAGCAGCCCCCCACTTGCGGGAGGGCCAGATACGCAGTATTTT. Its translation reads: CASSPPLAGGPDTQYF.